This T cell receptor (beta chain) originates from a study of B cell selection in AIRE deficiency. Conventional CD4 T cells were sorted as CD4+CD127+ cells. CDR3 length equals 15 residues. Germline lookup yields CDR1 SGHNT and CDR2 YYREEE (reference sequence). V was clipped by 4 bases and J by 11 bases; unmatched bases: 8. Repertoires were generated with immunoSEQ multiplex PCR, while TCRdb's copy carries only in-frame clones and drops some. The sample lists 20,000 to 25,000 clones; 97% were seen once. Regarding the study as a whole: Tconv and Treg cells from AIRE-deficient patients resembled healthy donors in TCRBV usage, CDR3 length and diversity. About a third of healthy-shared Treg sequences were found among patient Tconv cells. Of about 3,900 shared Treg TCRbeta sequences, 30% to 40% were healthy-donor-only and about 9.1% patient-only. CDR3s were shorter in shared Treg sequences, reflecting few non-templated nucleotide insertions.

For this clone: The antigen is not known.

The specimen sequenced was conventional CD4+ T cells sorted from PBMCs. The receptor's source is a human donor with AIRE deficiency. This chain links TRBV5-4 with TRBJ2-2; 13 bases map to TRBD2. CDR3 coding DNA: TGTGCCAGCAGCAACGGACTAGCGGGAGAGAGAGAGCTGTTTTTT. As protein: CASSNGLAGERELFF.